This TCR beta chain originates from a study of blood T cell repertoires in COVID-19. Original methodology: It was from reference gene primer amplification that nucleated cell counts were estimated. Using immunoSEQ multiplex PCR, the repertoire was profiled, and TCRdb retains in-frame clones only, with some absent. V and J calls and clone size are given by that table; D and trimming were obtained from the DNA. The sample carries over 200,000 clones, about 89% recorded once. The sample consisted of peripheral blood. This sequence was found in a man aged 40-55 years who had recovered from COVID-19.

The CDR3 loop reads CAARGTAMGTQYF. The DNA for the CDR3 is TGTGCCGCCAGGGGGACAGCTATGGGGACCCAGTACTTC. The genes are TRBV10-3 and TRBJ2-5; 7 nucleotides match TRBD1. The CDR3 extends over 13 amino acids. The ends lost 11 bases at V and 7 bases at J; junction bases unmatched: 13. In germline, CDR1 is ENHRY, CDR2 SYGVKD.